The next 12 T cell receptor beta chains were all read from a single sample in a study of blood T cells in healthy people across ages. Together with a sample-barcoded 5' primer, a J-beta primer mix was included in a second PCR lasting about 6 to 11 cycles. TCRdb itself ran the 5' RACE reads through MiXCR, one entry per CDR3 protein. The sample has roughly 1.7 million distinct CDR3 sequences; roughly 30% are singletons. Sequencing input: blood. The receptors come from a woman in her 30s in good health.

This clonotype was detected only a few times. The chain employs TRBV4-1 and TRBJ1-4; possible D gene TRBD1, 5 bases. V lost 0 bases and J lost 5, with 13 bases in between. The CDR3 consists of 16 residues. Germline CDR1 is MGHRA and CDR2 is YSYEKL. CDR3 amino acids: CASSQETNRPNEKLFF. The CDR3 DNA follows: TGCGCCAGCAGCCAAGAGACGAACAGGCCGAATGAAAAACTGTTTTTT.

V is TRBV11-2 and J is TRBJ2-2; 10 bases are a match to TRBD2. Germline CDR1 is SGHAT and CDR2 is FQNNGV. The CDR3 is made up of 20 amino acids. V shed 6 bases, J shed 4 bases, and the junction held 20 bases outside the gene matches. In nucleotides, the CDR3 is TGTGCCAGCAGGGCAAGGGGACTAGCGAACTCTTACTCGGGCACCGGGGAGCTGTTTTTT. Its translation is CASRARGLANSYSGTGELFF.

The J gene is TRBJ1-1, the V gene TRBV9; 8 nucleotides agree with TRBD1. Germline V gene data show CDR1 as SGDLS and CDR2 as YYNGEE. The CDR3 extends over 16 amino acids. After removal of 1 base from V and 5 bases from J, the junction contained 10 bases not matched to a gene. The CDR3 DNA follows: TGTGCCAGCAGCGTAAGCCGGACCAGGGGGCTTACTGAAGCTTTCTTT. It is translated as CASSVSRTRGLTEAFF.

There are a few counts of this clonotype. The genes are TRBV5-1 and TRBJ2-1; tentative D call: TRBD1 (6 bases). The germline V gene has CDR1 SGHRS and CDR2 YFSETQ. V dropped 0 bases and J dropped 7 bases, with 11 bases sitting between them. The CDR3 length is 14 residues. CDR3 in DNA: TGCGCCAGCAGCTTGGGACAGGTTGTTAATGAGCAGTTCTTC. Encoded protein: CASSLGQVVNEQFF.

The gene calls are TRBV5-1 and TRBJ2-5; perhaps TRBD1 as D (5 bases). Gene TRBJ2-7 matches the end of the DNA better, so the J call may be wrong. The germline V gene has CDR1 SGHRS and CDR2 YFSETQ. This CDR3 spans 14 amino acids. CDR3 nucleotide sequence: TGCGCCAGCAGCCCCGGACACATTTCCTACGAGCAGTACTTC. This sequence encodes CASSPGHISYEQYF.

V usage is TRBV27 and J usage is TRBJ2-1; D not resolved. Germline V lookup: CDR1 MNHEY, CDR2 SMNVEV (reference sequence). V shed 0 bases and J shed 3 bases, with 12 bases lying between them. This CDR3 spans 16 amino acids. As DNA, the CDR3 is TGTGCCAGCAGTTTATCATCTCCCCCCTTCTACAATGAGCAGTTCTTC. Translation gives CASSLSSPPFYNEQFF.

The genes are TRBV5-1 and TRBJ2-7; 10 positions agree with TRBD2. V gave up 4 bases and J gave up 5 bases; unmatched junction bases: 9. There are 15 residues in the CDR3. Germline values: CDR1 SGHRS, CDR2 YFSETQ. The CDR3 region is CASSATGLAVHEQYF. CDR3 bases: TGCGCCAGCAGCGCGACAGGACTAGCGGTCCACGAGCAGTACTTC.

This chain uses TRBV2 with TRBJ2-5; D gene uncertain. This CDR3 has 12 residues. Trimming took off 2 bases at V and 4 bases at J, with 5 bases between the two ends. The V gene's germline CDR1 is SNHLY and CDR2 FYNNEI. CDR3 sequence reads: CASSERIETQYF. The CDR3 bases are TGTGCCAGCAGTGAAAGGATAGAGACCCAGTACTTC. Together with reference TRBV2 and TRBJ2-5, the CDR3 gives the full variable domain: EPEVTQTPSHQVTQMGQEVILRCVPISNHLYFYWYRQILGQKVEFLVSFYNNEISEKSEIFDDQFSVERPDGSNFTLKIRSTKLEDSAMYFCASSERIETQYFGPGTRLLVL.

The chain is built from TRBV28 and TRBJ2-1; no firm D call. CDR3 length: 12 amino acids. Between the trimmed V and J ends, which lost 4 bases and 7 bases, there was a span of 8 bases. Germline V lookup: CDR1 MDHEN, CDR2 SYDVKM. The CDR3 loop is CASSYQVNEQFF. CDR3 nucleotide sequence: TGTGCCAGCAGTTATCAGGTGAATGAGCAGTTCTTC.

The rearrangement links TRBV6-1 to TRBJ2-3; TRBD2 is a possible D gene (5 bases). This CDR3 is 15 amino acids long. Trimming removed 8 bases from V and 8 bases from J, with 23 bases in between. Germline V lookup: CDR1 MNHNS, CDR2 SASEGT. The CDR3 is CASRERFSPGATQYF. CDR3 nucleotide sequence: TGTGCCAGCCGGGAAAGATTTAGCCCGGGTGCTACGCAGTATTTT.

The chain employs TRBV4-2 and TRBJ1-1; perhaps TRBD1 as D (6 bases). The CDR3 contains 16 residues. CDR1 and CDR2 from the germline V gene are LGHNA and YNFKEQ. V lost 1 base and J 6 bases, leaving 18 bases between the germline ends. The CDR3, as DNA: TGTGCCAGCAGCCAAGTAATGGGACACCGAGCCCCTGAAGCTTTCTTT. Translation gives CASSQVMGHRAPEAFF.

This clonotype is a singleton in its sample. A read error may account for a junction end that differs from germline. The chain couples TRBV12-5 to TRBJ1-1, with D tentatively TRBD1 (5 bases). CDR3 size: 14 residues. Per the germline V gene, CDR1 is LGHNT and CDR2 is FRNRAP. In DNA, the CDR3 is TGTGCTAGCCGCGGGGGGGGAGGGAACACTAAAGCTTTCTTT. It codes for CASRGGGGNTKAFF. Drawing the rest from reference TRBV12-5 and TRBJ1-1, the complete variable domain is DARVTQTPRHKVTEMGQEVTMRCQPILGHNTVFWYRQTMMQGLELLAYFRNRAPLDDSGMPKDRFSAEMPDATLATLKIQPSEPRDSAVYFCASRGGGGNTKAFFGQGTRLTVV.